The clone carrying this T cell receptor (beta chain) was seen more than once but under ten times. Its target is unknown. The authors used template switching to add a universal primer site and gave cDNA unique molecular identifiers. MiXCR was run by TCRdb on the 5' RACE reads, yielding one entry per CDR3 protein. Of more than 1.5 million distinct CDR3 sequences detected, less than 35% appear once; the ten largest clones hold more than 0.25%. The data were obtained in a study of identical twins. Findings of the study overall: Modelling approaches yielded underestimates of out-of-frame TCR alpha sharing between monozygotic twins. Beta clonotypes that were abundant in cord blood contained fewer insertions, a pattern absent from memory repertoires.

Germline assignment: CDR1 MGHRA and CDR2 YSYEKL. The V end lost 1 base, the J end lost 4 bases, and 11 bases lay between the germline ends. CDR3 length: 14 amino acids. The receptor's source is a newborn girl in good health. The gene calls are TRBV4-1 and TRBJ2-7, with D maybe TRBD2 (5 bases). The sample comprised cord blood. The CDR3 loop reads CASSQGRVGYEQYF. CDR3 sequence (DNA): TGCGCCAGCAGCCAAGGGCGGGTTGGGTACGAGCAGTACTTC.